A single sample is the source of the 10 T cell receptor beta chains below, sequenced in a study of cytomegalovirus exposure and HLA in healthy donors. Sequencing was performed with immunoSEQ multiplex PCR; in TCRdb, only in-frame clones are kept and a portion is missing. The table shows 150,000 to 200,000 clones, with about four fifths occurring only once. Sequencing used PBMCs. These receptors were collected from a man aged 18 to 29 in good health and CMV-seropositive.

The chain is built from TRBV4-1 and TRBJ2-6; no clear D gene. CDR1 MGHRA and CDR2 YSYEKL come from the germline V gene. V lost 4 bases, J lost 2 bases, and 15 bases lay in between. The CDR3 totals 17 residues. CDR3 in amino acids: CASSPESSLAGANVLTF. CDR3 nucleotides: TGCGCCAGCAGCCCGGAGAGTAGCTTGGCTGGGGCCAACGTCCTGACTTTC.

This clone was detected a few times. V is TRBV27 and J is TRBJ1-5; tentative D call: TRBD1 (5 bases). Per germline, CDR1 MNHEY and CDR2 SMNVEV (reference sequence). There are 13 residues in the CDR3. Trimming removed 5 bases at V and 5 bases at J, with 10 bases between. The CDR3 sequence is CASSGAVDQPQHF. The CDR3 bases are TGTGCCAGCAGTGGGGCTGTGGATCAGCCCCAGCATTTT.

The rearrangement links TRBV19 to TRBJ2-7; tentatively, D is TRBD2 (5 bases). V lost 2 bases and J 2 bases, leaving 10 bases between the germline ends. Germline V gene data show CDR1 as LNHDA and CDR2 as SQIVND (reference sequence). This CDR3 contains 14 residues. CDR3 loop: CASSISSGTYEQYF. The DNA for the CDR3 is TGTGCCAGTAGTATATCCTCGGGGACCTACGAGCAGTACTTC.

This clone was recorded only once. The genes are TRBV29-1 and TRBJ2-7; possibly TRBD1 for D (6 bases). CDR1 is SQVTM and CDR2 is ANQGSEA in the germline V gene. This CDR3 is built from 13 residues. The germline V and J ends were trimmed by 7 bases and 1 base, with 14 bases remaining between them. The CDR3: CSASVGGSYEQYF. CDR3 nucleotide sequence: TGCAGCGCCTCGGTAGGGGGATCCTACGAGCAGTACTTC.

The chain uses TRBV4-1 and TRBJ2-7; 7 positions agree with TRBD2. The CDR3 sequence is 17 residues long. The V gene end was trimmed by 0 bases and the J gene end by 5 bases; junction bases not matched to a gene: 13. Looked up from germline, CDR1 is MGHRA and CDR2 is YSYEKL. CDR3 DNA sequence: TGCGCCAGCAGCCAAGATCGGGGGAGGGAGGGGTCCCACGAGCAGTACTTC. Protein: CASSQDRGREGSHEQYF.

Written as DNA, the CDR3 is TGTGCCAGCAGCCCGGGATGGGGGGGGGACATGAACACTGAAGCTTTCTTT. As protein: CASSPGWGGDMNTEAFF. V and J are TRBV5-6 and TRBJ1-1; D is perhaps TRBD1 (6 bases). Germline V gene lookup returns CDR1 SGHDT and CDR2 YYEEEE. With 4 bases removed from V and 0 bases from J, the gap between germline ends came to 19 bases. CDR3 length equals 17 residues.

The chain uses TRBV28 and TRBJ2-1; 14 nucleotides match TRBD2. The CDR3 runs 14 residues. Per the germline V gene, CDR1 is MDHEN and CDR2 is SYDVKM. V trimming: 6 bases; J trimming: 10 bases; junction bases outside the gene matches: 5. The CDR3 DNA reads as TGTGCCAGCAGAGGACTAGCGGGAGGAGAGGAGCAGTTCTTC. Protein: CASRGLAGGEEQFF.

V is TRBV5-1 and J is TRBJ1-5; D gene ambiguous. The V and J ends lost 7 bases and 0 bases respectively, with 14 bases between them. The germline gives CDR1 SGHRS, CDR2 YFSETQ. This CDR3 is 15 amino acids long. For the CDR3, the DNA is TGCGCCAGCCCCCTGTGGAGTGATAGCAATCAGCCCCAGCATTTT. Translated, it gives CASPLWSDSNQPQHF.

This chain connects TRBV27 to TRBJ2-3; perhaps TRBD1 as D (7 bases). V dropped 5 bases and J dropped 3 bases, with 21 bases sitting between them. The V gene's germline CDR1 is MNHEY and CDR2 SMNVEV (reference sequence). This CDR3 is built from 17 residues. In DNA form, the CDR3 reads TGTGCCAGCAGTATTATCCCAGGGGGGAGGATAACAGATACGCAGTATTTT. This codes for CASSIIPGGRITDTQYF.

The rearrangement links TRBV7-2 to TRBJ1-1, with TRBD1 identical over 8 bases. In germline, CDR1 is SGHTA, CDR2 FQGNSA. This CDR3 comprises 15 residues. Trimming removed 0 bases from V and 6 bases from J; junction bases left unmatched: 6. Here the CDR3 reads CASSLALGQGSEAFF. CDR3 DNA sequence: TGTGCCAGCAGCTTAGCGCTTGGACAGGGATCTGAAGCTTTCTTT.